The 3 T cell receptor beta chains below come from one sample, sequenced in a study of Ad26.COV2.S vaccination and SARS-CoV-2 variants. Treatment denoted: around 19 received Ad26.COV2.S at low or high dose, single or two shots; about 5 received placebo; per-sample allocation not given. The investigators took samples on day 63 after the first vaccine or placebo injection. Profiled with immunoSEQ multiplex PCR; TCRdb holds only in-frame clones, not every one. Of about 390,000 clones in the sample, about 88% were seen once. The input for sequencing was peripheral blood, taken in a trial of Ad26.COV2.S vaccine versus placebo. Source of these receptors: a person aged 18-60 years who received the Ad26.COV2.S COVID-19 vaccine or a placebo.

Note on this clone: Within the sample, other DNA sequences also encode this same CDR3. J is TRBJ2-7 and V is TRBV27, with no clear D. Germline CDR1 reads MNHEY; CDR2 reads SMNVEV (reference sequence). The CDR3 loop spans 13 amino acids. V was trimmed by 2 bases and J by 3 bases, leaving 8 bases between them. The CDR3, as DNA: TGTGCCAGCAGTTTAGGGCAGTTCTACGAGCAGTACTTC. Translating gives CASSLGQFYEQYF.

V is TRBV19 and J is TRBJ1-1; D gene uncertain. Between the trimmed V and J ends, which lost 2 bases and 0 bases, there was a span of 7 bases. Germline V gives CDR1 LNHDA, CDR2 SQIVND (reference sequence). CDR3 length: 14 residues. The CDR3, as DNA: TGTGCCAGTAGTATATTGGGGTTGAACACTGAAGCTTTCTTT. Its translation: CASSILGLNTEAFF.

The chain couples TRBV4-1 to TRBJ1-6; D may be TRBD1 (6 bases). The CDR3 covers 15 residues. From germline, CDR1 is MGHRA and CDR2 YSYEKL. Trimming took 4 bases from V and 7 from J, leaving 14 bases between them. The CDR3 reads CASSPQGGVNSPLHF. Here the CDR3 DNA reads TGCGCCAGCAGCCCGCAAGGGGGGGTGAATTCACCCCTCCACTTT.